Following are 20 T cell receptor beta chains from one sample sequenced in a study of T cell responses to AZD1222 COVID-19 vaccine. Assay used: immunoSEQ multiplex PCR; TCRdb lists only in-frame clones, some missing. Here the sample spans roughly 150,000 clones, roughly nine tenths being singletons. Sequences were derived from peripheral blood, sampled 28 days after the second AZD1222 dose. These receptors were obtained from an adult who received the AZD1222 COVID-19 vaccine.

The chain combines TRBV6-1 with TRBJ2-7; D unresolved. The germline gives CDR1 MNHNS, CDR2 SASEGT. V lost 2 bases and J 0 bases, leaving 2 bases between the germline ends. The CDR3 is made up of 12 amino acids. The CDR3 loop is CASSEHSYEQYV. The CDR3 DNA reads as TGTGCCAGCAGTGAACACTCCTACGAGCAGTACGTC.

The rearrangement joins TRBV5-5 to TRBJ2-5; TRBD2 agrees at 14 bases. With V trimmed by 4 bases and J by 5 bases, 10 bases remained unmatched. Per the germline V gene, CDR1 is SGHKS and CDR2 is YYEKEE (reference sequence). The CDR3 is 17 residues long. CDR3 loop: CASSLGGTSGRVETQYF. In DNA, the CDR3 is TGTGCCAGCAGCCTGGGCGGGACTAGCGGGAGAGTTGAGACCCAGTACTTC.

As DNA, the CDR3 is TGTGCCAGCAGTTTAGGACTAGCGGGAGTATTCGGGGAGCTGTTTTTT. Protein product: CASSLGLAGVFGELFF. The genes are TRBV27 and TRBJ2-2, with 13 bases that match TRBD2. This CDR3 has 16 residues. The trim removed 2 bases at V and 7 bases at J, leaving 4 bases unmatched. CDR1 and CDR2 from the germline V gene are MNHEY and SMNVEV (reference sequence).

The V call is TRBV27, the J call TRBJ1-2, with a weak D call TRBD1 (6 bases). The V end was cut by 4 bases, the J end by 8 bases, with 14 bases between. Germline assignment: CDR1 MNHEY and CDR2 SMNVEV (reference sequence). This CDR3 comprises 13 residues. This CDR3 reads CASSYRDTTGYTF. CDR3 nucleotides: TGTGCCAGCAGTTACCGGGACACCACGGGCTACACCTTC.

The chain combines TRBV5-8 with TRBJ2-3; D is possibly TRBD1 or TRBD2 (5 bases each). Germline CDR1 SGHTS, CDR2 YDEGEE. This CDR3 is 15 amino acids long. Trimming took 2 bases from V and 2 from J, leaving 12 bases between them. The CDR3 DNA reads as TGTGCCAGCAGCTTCGGGACGGCTGTCACAGATACGCAGTATTTT. Translation: CASSFGTAVTDTQYF.

This clone has a single count. The CDR3 is CASSSSSGGGTDTQYF. The CDR3 DNA reads TGTGCCAGCAGCTCCTCTAGCGGGGGGGGCACAGATACGCAGTATTTT. The chain uses TRBV7-9 and TRBJ2-3; the match to TRBD2 covers 12 bases. The germline CDR1 and CDR2 sequences are SEHNR and FQNEAQ (reference sequence). Unmatched junction bases numbered 3, after V lost 4 bases and J lost 1 base. The CDR3 totals 16 residues.

The chain couples TRBV19 to TRBJ2-2; D may be TRBD1 or TRBD2 (7 bases each). The CDR3 sequence is 16 residues long. The V gene lost 8 bases and the J gene lost 5 bases, with 21 bases spanning the gap. The germline V gene has CDR1 LNHDA and CDR2 SQIVND (reference sequence). The DNA for the CDR3 is TGTGCCAGTGTGGAAGGGGAGGGGGCCTGGACCGGGGAGCTGTTTTTT. Amino acids: CASVEGEGAWTGELFF.

This clone was seen only a few times. The J gene is TRBJ1-1, the V gene TRBV29-1, with D possibly TRBD1 on 5 matching bases. The germline gives CDR1 SQVTM, CDR2 ANQGSEA. The CDR3 runs 14 residues. Trimming pared 3 bases from V and 4 bases from J, leaving 15 bases between. The CDR3 DNA is TGCAGCGTTGATGAGGCAGGGTATGGCACTGAAGCTTTCTTT. Translated: CSVDEAGYGTEAFF.

This rearrangement joins TRBV6-5 to TRBJ2-5, with 8 bases lining up with TRBD1. Germline CDR1 reads MNHEY; CDR2 reads SVGAGI. J gave up 3 bases and V 0 bases, and 6 bases lay outside the gene matches. This CDR3 has 16 residues. The CDR3 loop reads CASSYSGDRFKETQYF. The DNA of the CDR3 is TGTGCCAGCAGTTACTCCGGGGACAGGTTCAAAGAGACCCAGTACTTC.

The V and J genes are TRBV18 and TRBJ2-3, with D possibly being TRBD1 (6 bases). Trimming stripped 3 bases from V and 0 bases from J, with 16 bases between. Germline V lookup: CDR1 KGHSH, CDR2 LQKENI. CDR3 length: 17 residues. The DNA for the CDR3 is TGTGCCAGCTCACCGGCCATCCCAGGGGCTAGCACAGATACGCAGTATTTT. It is translated as CASSPAIPGASTDTQYF. The full variable domain, rest sourced from reference TRBV18 and TRBJ2-3, is NAGVMQNPRHLVRRRGQEARLRCSPMKGHSHVYWYRQLPEEGLKFMVYLQKENIIDESGMPKERFSAEFPKEGPSILRIQQVVRGDSAAYFCASSPAIPGASTDTQYFGPGTRLTVL.

This clone was counted only a few times. The genes are TRBV2 and TRBJ1-5, with 8 positions matching TRBD1. This CDR3 contains 17 residues. V gave up 7 bases and J gave up 4 bases; unmatched junction bases: 15. The germline gives CDR1 SNHLY, CDR2 FYNNEI. CDR3 in amino acids: CASNSPLAGQANQPQHF. For the CDR3, the DNA is TGTGCCAGCAATTCCCCCCTAGCGGGACAGGCTAATCAGCCCCAGCATTTT.

The chain joins TRBV5-1 to TRBJ2-2; possibly TRBD2 for D (6 bases). V lost 1 base to trimming and J lost 3 bases, with 13 bases between them. From germline, CDR1 is SGHRS and CDR2 YFSETQ. The CDR3 runs 16 residues. For the CDR3, the DNA is TGCGCCAGCAGCTTGAGCGGGCCGGCTGACACCGGGGAGCTGTTTTTT. Amino acid sequence: CASSLSGPADTGELFF.

V gene TRBV11-2 combines with J gene TRBJ2-7; D may correspond to TRBD1 or TRBD2 (5 bases each). This CDR3 has 15 residues. CDR1 is SGHAT, CDR2 FQNNGV, per germline. V was shortened by 3 bases and J by 2 bases, with 14 bases between the two germline ends. CDR3 coding DNA: TGTGCCAGCAGCTTGGCCCGGGACGTTGCCTACGAGCAGTACTTC. This encodes CASSLARDVAYEQYF.

The chain is built from TRBV19 and TRBJ2-2, with TRBD2 as a possible D gene (6 bases). The CDR3 runs 14 residues. The germline V and J ends were trimmed by 7 bases and 5 bases, with 14 bases remaining between them. The germline V gene has CDR1 LNHDA and CDR2 SQIVND (reference sequence). CDR3 coding DNA: TGTGCCAGTAATAGCGGCAGAGAGACCGGGGAGCTGTTTTTT. It translates to CASNSGRETGELFF.

This sequence joins TRBV10-3 and TRBJ1-3; D unclear. There are 13 residues in the CDR3. CDR1 and CDR2 from the germline V gene are ENHRY and SYGVKD. The V end lost 10 bases, the J end lost 0 bases, and 10 bases lay between the germline ends. The CDR3 DNA sequence: TGTGCCACCGACACGAGCTCTGGAAACACCATATATTTT. It specifies CATDTSSGNTIYF.

The chain combines TRBV5-4 with TRBJ1-1; 8 bases are shared with TRBD1. Germline lookup yields CDR1 SGHNT and CDR2 YYREEE (reference sequence). J was trimmed by 1 base and V by 4 bases; bases with no gene match: 3. This CDR3 has 14 amino acids. The CDR3 bases are TGTGCCAGCAGCCGTGGACAGGGGAACACTGAAGCTTTCTTT. Translated: CASSRGQGNTEAFF.

The chain combines TRBV28 with TRBJ2-1, with 9 bases aligning to TRBD2. The CDR3 totals 15 residues. Germline CDR1 and CDR2: MDHEN and SYDVKM. The junction had 2 bases not matched to a gene; V was cut back by 1 base and J by 4 bases. DNA for the CDR3: TGTGCCAGCAGTTTATCAGCGGGGGGTTACAATGAGCAGTTCTTC. Translation gives CASSLSAGGYNEQFF.

This chain joins TRBV30 and TRBJ2-3; D remains unclear. V was shortened by 7 bases and J by 0 bases, with 8 bases between the two germline ends. The CDR3 length is 12 residues. Germline CDR1 reads GTSNPN; CDR2 reads SVGIG (reference sequence). The CDR3 reads CASTVSTDTQYF. The DNA of the CDR3 is TGTGCCTCGACGGTTAGCACAGATACGCAGTATTTT.

The CDR3: CASSFGLAGEQFF. The CDR3, as DNA: TGTGCCAGCAGTTTCGGGCTAGCAGGTGAGCAGTTCTTC. This rearrangement joins TRBV12-3 or TRBV12-4 to TRBJ2-1; tentative D call: TRBD2 (5 bases). The CDR3 runs to 13 residues. With 3 bases removed from V and 9 bases from J, the gap between germline ends came to 12 bases.

The gene calls are TRBV6-5 and TRBJ1-2, with D tentatively TRBD1 (5 bases). V was trimmed by 3 bases and J by 2 bases, leaving 7 bases between them. CDR1 and CDR2 (germline): MNHEY, SVGAGI. This CDR3 is built from 13 residues. The CDR3 loop is CASSYRQNYGYTF. The DNA for the CDR3 is TGTGCCAGCAGTTATCGACAGAACTATGGCTACACCTTC.